The entry that follows covers one T cell receptor (beta chain) sequence. Its target is not known. The record originates from a study of shared clonotypes between healthy human individuals. Study summary: The study drew on a couple of women and three men aged 18 to 49 as donors. Per donor, CD8 memory used one plate, CD8 naive used two, CD4 memory used three and CD4 naive used three. Overall study results and limits: Rarefaction demonstrated incomplete sorted-subset sequencing despite large depth. The sharing of 4.5% to 5% of naive CD4 clonotypes was seen across a handful of donors.

CDR3 size: 15 residues. The V end was cut by 2 bases, the J end by 4 bases, with 14 bases between. Germline values: CDR1 KGHSH, CDR2 LQKENI. The assay was immunoSEQ multiplex PCR, and TCRdb's table has in-frame clones only and misses some. The table records 2 million to 2.5 million clones, over 90% of them present only once. The chain combines TRBV18 with TRBJ1-1; D ambiguous. The material sequenced was naive CD4+ T cells from PBMCs. Subset: CD45RA+ positively selected. The clonotype comes from a man between 18 and 35 years old in good health. Some clones in this sample may be carry-over from other donors' samples. The CDR3 nucleotides read TGTGCCAGCTCACCATCGCAGCGGAGTGGCACTGAAGCTTTCTTT. Amino acid sequence: CASSPSQRSGTEAFF.